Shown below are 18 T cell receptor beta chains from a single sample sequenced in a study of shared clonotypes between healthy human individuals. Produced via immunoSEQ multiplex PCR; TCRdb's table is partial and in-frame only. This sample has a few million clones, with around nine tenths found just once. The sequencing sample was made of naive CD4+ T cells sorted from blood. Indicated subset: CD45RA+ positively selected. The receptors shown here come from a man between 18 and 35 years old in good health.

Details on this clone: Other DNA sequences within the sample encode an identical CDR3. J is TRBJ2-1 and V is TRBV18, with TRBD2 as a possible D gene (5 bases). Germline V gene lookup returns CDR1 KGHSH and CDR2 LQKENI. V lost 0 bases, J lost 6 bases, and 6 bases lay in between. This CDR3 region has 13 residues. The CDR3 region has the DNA TGTGCCAGCTCACCACCCACTAGCAATGAGCAGTTCTTC. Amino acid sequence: CASSPPTSNEQFF.

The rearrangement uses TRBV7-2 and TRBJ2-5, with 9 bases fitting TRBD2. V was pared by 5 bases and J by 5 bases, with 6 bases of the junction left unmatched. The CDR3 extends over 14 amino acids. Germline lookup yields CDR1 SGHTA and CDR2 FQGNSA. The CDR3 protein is CASSPGTSIETQYF. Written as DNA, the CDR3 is TGTGCCAGCAGCCCCGGGACTAGCATCGAGACCCAGTACTTC.

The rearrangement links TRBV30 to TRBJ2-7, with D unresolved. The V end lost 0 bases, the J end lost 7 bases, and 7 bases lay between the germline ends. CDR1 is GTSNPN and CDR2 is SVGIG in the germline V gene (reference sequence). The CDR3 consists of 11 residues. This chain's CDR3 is CAWSVQTEQYF. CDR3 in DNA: TGTGCCTGGAGTGTTCAAACAGAGCAGTACTTC.

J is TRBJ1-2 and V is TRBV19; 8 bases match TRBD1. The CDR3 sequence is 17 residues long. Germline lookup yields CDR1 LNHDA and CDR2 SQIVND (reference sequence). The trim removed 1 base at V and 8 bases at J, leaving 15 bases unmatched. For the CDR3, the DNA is TGTGCCAGTAGTATAGCCCGGGACAGGCCACATGGAAAAGGCTACACCTTC. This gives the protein CASSIARDRPHGKGYTF.

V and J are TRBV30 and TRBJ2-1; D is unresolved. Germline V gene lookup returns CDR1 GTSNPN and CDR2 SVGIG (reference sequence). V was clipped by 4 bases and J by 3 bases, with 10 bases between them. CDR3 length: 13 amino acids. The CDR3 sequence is CAWTPTRYNEQFF. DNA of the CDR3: TGTGCCTGGACCCCGACGCGCTACAATGAGCAGTTCTTC. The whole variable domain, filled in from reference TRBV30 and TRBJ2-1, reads SQTIHQWPATLVQPVGSPLSLECTVEGTSNPNLYWYRQAAGRGLQLLFYSVGIGQISSEVPQNLSASRPQDRQFILSSKKLLLSDSGFYLCAWTPTRYNEQFFGPGTRLTVL.

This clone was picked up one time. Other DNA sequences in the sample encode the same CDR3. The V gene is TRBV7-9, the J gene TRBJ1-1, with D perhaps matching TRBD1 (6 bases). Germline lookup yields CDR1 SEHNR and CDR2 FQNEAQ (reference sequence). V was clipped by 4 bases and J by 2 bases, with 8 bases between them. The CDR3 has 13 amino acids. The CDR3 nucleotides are TGTGCCAGCAGCTCACAGGGTAACACTGAAGCTTTCTTT. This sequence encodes CASSSQGNTEAFF.

The CDR3 loop reads CAISAGVEIGNQPQHF. DNA for the CDR3: TGTGCCATCAGTGCCGGGGTGGAAATCGGCAATCAGCCCCAGCATTTT. The rearrangement links TRBV10-3 to TRBJ1-5, with D uncertain. Trimming stripped 4 bases from V and 2 bases from J, with 15 bases between. The CDR3 has 16 amino acids. Germline values: CDR1 ENHRY, CDR2 SYGVKD.

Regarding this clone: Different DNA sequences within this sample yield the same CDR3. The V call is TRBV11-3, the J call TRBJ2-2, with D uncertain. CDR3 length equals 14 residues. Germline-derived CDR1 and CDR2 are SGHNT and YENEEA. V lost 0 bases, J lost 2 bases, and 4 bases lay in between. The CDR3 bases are TGTGCCAGCAGCTTAGATGGCAACACCGGGGAGCTGTTTTTT. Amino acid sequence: CASSLDGNTGELFF.

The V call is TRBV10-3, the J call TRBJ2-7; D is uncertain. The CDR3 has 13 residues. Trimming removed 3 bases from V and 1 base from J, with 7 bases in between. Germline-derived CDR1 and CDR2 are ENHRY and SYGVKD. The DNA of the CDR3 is TGTGCCATCAGTGAAGGGTTTTCCTACGAGCAGTACTTC. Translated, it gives CAISEGFSYEQYF.

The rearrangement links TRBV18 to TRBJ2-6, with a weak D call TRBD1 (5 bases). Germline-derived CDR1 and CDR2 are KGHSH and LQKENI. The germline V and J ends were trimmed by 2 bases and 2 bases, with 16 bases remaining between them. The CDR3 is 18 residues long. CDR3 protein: CASSPRQGLSPGANVLTF. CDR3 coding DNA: TGTGCCAGCTCACCAAGGCAGGGTCTCTCACCTGGGGCCAACGTCCTGACTTTC.

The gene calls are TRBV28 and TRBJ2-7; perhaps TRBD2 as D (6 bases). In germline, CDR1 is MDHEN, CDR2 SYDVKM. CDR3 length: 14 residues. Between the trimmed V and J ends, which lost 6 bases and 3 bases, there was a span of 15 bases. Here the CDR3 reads CASSPGTPVYEQYF. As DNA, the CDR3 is TGTGCCAGCAGCCCCGGGACTCCAGTCTACGAGCAGTACTTC.

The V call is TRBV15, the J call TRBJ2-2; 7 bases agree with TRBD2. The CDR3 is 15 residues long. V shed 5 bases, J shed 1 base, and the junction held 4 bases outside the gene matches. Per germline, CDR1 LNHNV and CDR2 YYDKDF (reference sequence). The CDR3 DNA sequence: TGTGCCACCAGCCTAGCGGTCCAGAACACCGGGGAGCTGTTTTTT. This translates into CATSLAVQNTGELFF. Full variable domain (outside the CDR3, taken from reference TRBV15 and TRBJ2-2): DAMVIQNPRYQVTQFGKPVTLSCSQTLNHNVMYWYQQKSSQAPKLLFHYYDKDFNNEADTPDNFQSRRPNTSFCFLDIRSPGLGDTAMYLCATSLAVQNTGELFFGEGSRLTVL.

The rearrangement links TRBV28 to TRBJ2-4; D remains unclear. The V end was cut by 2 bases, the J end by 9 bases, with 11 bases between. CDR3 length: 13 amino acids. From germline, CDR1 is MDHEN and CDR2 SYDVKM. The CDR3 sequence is CASSLSSISIQYF. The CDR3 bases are TGTGCCAGCAGTTTAAGTTCCATAAGCATTCAGTACTTC.

The CDR3 protein is CASSFRGSSNEKLFF. In nucleotides, the CDR3 is TGTGCCAGCAGCTTCAGGGGTTCTTCTAATGAAAAACTGTTTTTT. This chain joins TRBV5-4 and TRBJ1-4; D possibly corresponds to TRBD1 (6 bases). V was cut by 2 bases and J by 3 bases, with 11 bases left in between. The CDR3 is made up of 15 amino acids. Germline V CDR1 and CDR2: SGHNT, YYREEE (reference sequence). The complete variable domain, with remaining parts taken from reference TRBV5-4 and TRBJ1-4, reads ETGVTQSPTHLIKTRGQQVTLRCSSQSGHNTVSWYQQALGQGPQFIFQYYREEENGRGNFPPRFSGLQFPNYSSELNVNALELDDSALYLCASSFRGSSNEKLFFGSGTQLSVL.

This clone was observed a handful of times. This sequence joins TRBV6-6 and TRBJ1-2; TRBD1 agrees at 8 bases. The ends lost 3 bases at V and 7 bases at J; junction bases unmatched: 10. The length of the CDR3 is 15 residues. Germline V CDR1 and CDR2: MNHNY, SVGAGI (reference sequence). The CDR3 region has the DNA TGTGCCAGCAGTTATGAGGGGACAGGAATAAGTGGCTACACCTTC. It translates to CASSYEGTGISGYTF.

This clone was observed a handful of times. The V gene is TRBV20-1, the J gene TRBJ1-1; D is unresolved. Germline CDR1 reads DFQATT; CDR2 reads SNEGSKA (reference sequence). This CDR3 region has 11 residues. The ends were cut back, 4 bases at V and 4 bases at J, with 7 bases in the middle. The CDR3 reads CSAKQATEAFF. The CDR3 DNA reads TGCAGTGCTAAACAAGCCACTGAAGCTTTCTTT.

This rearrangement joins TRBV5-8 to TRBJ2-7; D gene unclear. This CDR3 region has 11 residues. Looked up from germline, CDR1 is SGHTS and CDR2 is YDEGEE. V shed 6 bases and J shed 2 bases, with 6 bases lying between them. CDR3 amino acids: CASTTAYEQYF. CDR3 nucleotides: TGTGCCAGCACCACCGCCTACGAGCAGTACTTC. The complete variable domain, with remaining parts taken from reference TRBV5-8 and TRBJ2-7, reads EAGVTQSPTHLIKTRGQQATLRCSPISGHTSVYWYQQALGLGLQFLLWYDEGEERNRGNFPPRFSGRQFPNYSSELNVNALELEDSALYLCASTTAYEQYFGPGTRLTVT.

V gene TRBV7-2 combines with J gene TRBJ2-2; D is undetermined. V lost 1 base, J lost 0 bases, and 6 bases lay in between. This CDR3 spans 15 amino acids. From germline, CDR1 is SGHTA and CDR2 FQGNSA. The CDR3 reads CASSLGPTNTGELFF. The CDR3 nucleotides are TGTGCCAGCAGCTTAGGACCAACGAACACCGGGGAGCTGTTTTTT.